A single sample gave rise to the 9 T cell receptor beta chains below, sequenced in a study of control samples from healthy donors and cancer patients. Profiling relied on immunoSEQ multiplex PCR, and the TCRdb table lists in-frame clones only, not all of them. The sample holds about 49,000 clones, about 86% seen once. The sample comprised PBMCs. The source of these receptors is a woman in her forties or fifties with lung cancer.

In the case of this clone: Other DNA sequences in the sample encode the same CDR3. The DNA for the CDR3 is TGCGCCAGCAGCTTGGGCGGAGGAGGGAACACTGAAGCTTTCTTT. This sequence encodes CASSLGGGGNTEAFF. The chain couples TRBV5-1 to TRBJ1-1; D uncertain. Trimming removed 0 bases at V and 1 base at J, with 10 bases between. Germline loops: CDR1 SGHRS, CDR2 YFSETQ. This CDR3 has 15 amino acids.

The chain joins TRBV27 to TRBJ1-2, with D possibly matching TRBD1 (6 bases). V was shortened by 3 bases and J by 2 bases, with 10 bases between the two germline ends. This CDR3 has 14 residues. Germline loops: CDR1 MNHEY, CDR2 SMNVEV (reference sequence). CDR3 DNA sequence: TGTGCCAGCAGTTTTCAGGGGAGCAACTATGGCTACACCTTC. It translates to CASSFQGSNYGYTF.

The rearrangement uses TRBV3-1 (or the pseudogene TRBV3-2) and TRBJ1-3, with a possible D match to TRBD1 (6 bases). This CDR3 spans 16 amino acids. Looked up from germline, CDR1 is LGHDT and CDR2 is YNNKEL (reference sequence). V shed 6 bases and J shed 0 bases, with 15 bases lying between them. The CDR3 is CASSLLDRYSGNTIYF. Here the CDR3 DNA reads TGTGCCAGCAGTCTTCTAGACAGGTACTCTGGAAACACCATATATTTT.

In DNA form, the CDR3 reads TGTGCCAGCAGCGTGGGGGCGAACACTGAAGCTTTCTTT. Translating it yields CASSVGANTEAFF. The V and J genes are TRBV9 and TRBJ1-1, with a possible D match to TRBD1 (6 bases). Trimming stripped 2 bases from V and 1 base from J, with 6 bases between. Germline V gives CDR1 SGDLS, CDR2 YYNGEE. This CDR3 region has 13 residues.

This chain joins TRBV12-5 and TRBJ1-5; no clear D gene. Germline lookup yields CDR1 LGHNT and CDR2 FRNRAP. Trimming removed 6 bases at V and 5 bases at J, with 14 bases between. The CDR3 spans 14 residues. CDR3 residues: CASGGINVDQPQHF. Here the CDR3 DNA reads TGTGCTAGTGGCGGGATCAATGTCGATCAGCCCCAGCATTTT.

V usage is TRBV7-3 and J usage is TRBJ2-5; TRBD1 matches at 8 bases. CDR1 and CDR2 (germline): SGHTA, FQGTGA. This CDR3 comprises 15 residues. Losses at the gene ends were 2 bases for V and 5 bases for J; bases not matched to a gene: 7. CDR3 residues: CASSLQGATDETQYF. DNA of the CDR3: TGTGCCAGCAGCTTACAGGGGGCGACGGATGAGACCCAGTACTTC.

This clone was recorded only once. This chain joins TRBV28 and TRBJ1-5; 10 nucleotides agree with TRBD1. V dropped 6 bases and J dropped 3; count of bases not matched to a gene: 8. The length of the CDR3 is 16 residues. In germline, CDR1 is MDHEN, CDR2 SYDVKM. The CDR3: CASSPAGQGYNQPQHF. Written as DNA, the CDR3 is TGTGCCAGCAGCCCTGCGGGACAGGGGTACAATCAGCCCCAGCATTTT. Drawing the rest from reference TRBV28 and TRBJ1-5, the complete variable domain is DVKVTQSSRYLVKRTGEKVFLECVQDMDHENMFWYRQDPGLGLRLIYFSYDVKMKEKGDIPEGYSVSREKKERFSLILESASTNQTSMYLCASSPAGQGYNQPQHFGDGTRLSIL.

The chain combines TRBV6-1 with TRBJ1-6; possible D gene TRBD1, 5 bases. V was trimmed by 2 bases and J by 7 bases, leaving 9 bases between them. CDR1 is MNHNS and CDR2 is SASEGT in the germline V gene. CDR3 length: 14 amino acids. The CDR3 here is CASSETAGNSPLHF. The DNA for the CDR3 is TGTGCCAGCAGTGAAACCGCAGGGAATTCACCCCTCCACTTT.

This chain connects TRBV24-1 to TRBJ1-2; a weak D match, TRBD1 (6 bases). CDR1 is KGHDR and CDR2 is SFDVKD in the germline V gene. The CDR3 length is 13 residues. V gave up 9 bases and J gave up 2 bases, with 12 bases separating them. The CDR3: CATARGGNYGYTF. CDR3 bases: TGTGCCACCGCCCGAGGGGGGAACTATGGCTACACCTTC.